Each of the 18 T cell receptor beta chains below was sequenced from the same sample in a study of early stage breast cancer tumors. Clones were read by immunoSEQ multiplex PCR, and TCRdb kept only the in-frame ones, dropping some. The sample holds tens of thousands of clones, roughly 80% seen once. The specimen sequenced was blood. Receptor source: a person aged 35-49 years with breast cancer.

The V and J genes are TRBV6-5 and TRBJ2-3, with a tentative D call TRBD2 (5 bases). In germline, CDR1 is MNHEY, CDR2 SVGAGI. This CDR3 spans 12 amino acids. V lost 2 bases and J 5 bases, leaving 5 bases between the germline ends. CDR3 bases: TGTGCCAGCAGTTACGCGGGAGATACGCAGTATTTT. It yields the protein CASSYAGDTQYF.

The sample holds one count of this clone. CDR3 sequence: CASSILGLAGNTDTQYF. Written as DNA, the CDR3 is TGTGCCAGTAGTATTTTAGGACTAGCGGGAAACACAGATACGCAGTATTTT. V gene TRBV19 combines with J gene TRBJ2-3, with TRBD2 matching over 12 bases. There are 17 residues in the CDR3. Germline V gene lookup returns CDR1 LNHDA and CDR2 SQIVND (reference sequence). V gave up 3 bases and J gave up 2 bases; unmatched junction bases: 6. Together with reference TRBV19 and TRBJ2-3, the CDR3 gives the full variable domain: DGGITQSPKYLFRKEGQNVTLSCEQNLNHDAMYWYRQDPGQGLRLIYYSQIVNDFQKGDIAEGYSVSREKKESFPLTVTSAQKNPTAFYLCASSILGLAGNTDTQYFGPGTRLTVL.

The V and J genes are TRBV7-8 and TRBJ2-1; TRBD1 is a possible D gene (5 bases). V was clipped by 7 bases and J by 4 bases, with 14 bases between them. CDR1 and CDR2 (germline): SGHVS, FQNEAQ. The CDR3 runs 14 residues. The CDR3 coding sequence is TGTGCCAGCAACCTAGACAGAACTTACAATGAGCAGTTCTTC. Translation gives CASNLDRTYNEQFF.

The chain's CDR3 is CASSSYPGQGPEAFF. The CDR3 bases are TGTGCCAGCAGTTCTTACCCGGGACAAGGGCCTGAAGCTTTCTTT. This sequence joins TRBV6-6 and TRBJ1-1; D possibly corresponds to TRBD1 (6 bases). Trimming took 4 bases from V and 6 from J, leaving 18 bases between them. The length of the CDR3 is 15 residues. The germline gives CDR1 MNHNY, CDR2 SVGAGI (reference sequence).

This clone was detected only a few times. The V call is TRBV21-1, the J call TRBJ1-2; the table's D call of TRBD1 was not tested on the DNA. TRBV21-1 is classified as a pseudogene. There are 14 residues in the CDR3. CDR3 sequence reads: CASRLQGFDYGYTF. The DNA of the CDR3 is TGTGCCAGCAGACTTCAGGGATTTGACTATGGCTACACCTTC.

The V and J genes are TRBV2 and TRBJ2-7; 10 nucleotides line up with TRBD2. Germline trimming cut 5 bases from V and 4 bases from J; bases unmatched to any gene: 5. From germline, CDR1 is SNHLY and CDR2 FYNNEI. The CDR3 totals 14 residues. The CDR3 loop reads CASSLAGVLYEQYF. The DNA for the CDR3 is TGTGCCAGCAGTCTAGCGGGAGTACTTTACGAGCAGTACTTC.

This clone appeared once. The chain is built from TRBV5-5 and TRBJ2-1, with D perhaps assigned TRBD1 or TRBD2 (6 bases each). This CDR3 region has 15 residues. V lost 4 bases and J lost 7, with 18 bases in between. CDR1 SGHKS and CDR2 YYEKEE come from the germline V gene (reference sequence). DNA for the CDR3: TGTGCCAGCAGCCCGGAGGGGGGATGGGGGAATGAGCAGTTCTTC. Its translation is CASSPEGGWGNEQFF.

The J gene is TRBJ1-4, the V gene TRBV7-6; D remains ambiguous. Germline CDR1 is SGHVS and CDR2 is FNYEAQ. Trimming removed 0 bases from V and 7 bases from J, with 9 bases in between. This CDR3 is built from 14 residues. The CDR3 DNA reads TGTGCCAGCAGCTTAGCGGGTTTCGGTGAAAAACTGTTTTTT. Residues: CASSLAGFGEKLFF.

The chain links TRBV6-6 to TRBJ1-2; D is uncertain. The length of the CDR3 is 13 residues. The germline V and J ends were trimmed by 4 bases and 0 bases, with 6 bases remaining between them. CDR1 is MNHNY, CDR2 SVGAGI, per germline (reference sequence). CDR3 in DNA: TGTGCCAGCAGTTCGTGGACTAACTATGGCTACACCTTC. As protein: CASSSWTNYGYTF.

The V call is TRBV9, the J call TRBJ2-5; 8 nucleotides agree with TRBD1. V dropped 4 bases and J dropped 2; count of bases not matched to a gene: 4. This CDR3 comprises 14 residues. CDR1 SGDLS and CDR2 YYNGEE come from the germline V gene. CDR3 nucleotides: TGTGCCAGCAGCCCTCGGACAGGGCAAGAGACCCAGTACTTC. As protein: CASSPRTGQETQYF.

The chain links TRBV9 to TRBJ2-2; TRBD2 might be the D (6 bases). Germline assignment: CDR1 SGDLS and CDR2 YYNGEE. Deletions cut 6 bases from V and 1 base from J, with 13 bases between. The CDR3 is 15 amino acids. The CDR3 here is CASTPGAVNTGELFF. The CDR3 region has the DNA TGTGCCAGCACCCCGGGAGCGGTGAACACCGGGGAGCTGTTTTTT.

The rearrangement joins TRBV7-6 to TRBJ1-5, with unresolved D. There are 14 residues in the CDR3. The V end lost 1 base, the J end lost 6 bases, and 10 bases lay between the germline ends. Per germline, CDR1 SGHVS and CDR2 FNYEAQ. CDR3 coding DNA: TGTGCCAGCAGCTTAGGCAGGCGGCCTCAGCCCCAGCATTTT. Its protein is CASSLGRRPQPQHF.

The CDR3 DNA sequence: TGTGCCAGCAGCTCCCGGGACCCCTCAGGTCGTGGTTACGAGCAGTACTTC. Encoded protein: CASSSRDPSGRGYEQYF. The chain carries TRBV5-4 and TRBJ2-7; either TRBD1 or TRBD2 may fit D (5 bases each). V was shortened by 3 bases and J by 4 bases, with 23 bases between the two germline ends. This CDR3 contains 17 residues. Germline V gives CDR1 SGHNT, CDR2 YYREEE (reference sequence).

The rearrangement links TRBV19 to TRBJ2-2, with 7 bases that match TRBD2. V lost 9 bases and J lost 7; bases outside the gene matches: 17. This CDR3 contains 16 residues. From germline, CDR1 is LNHDA and CDR2 SQIVND (reference sequence). This chain's CDR3 is CASSGREESIHGELFF. The CDR3 nucleotides read TGTGCCAGCAGCGGTCGGGAGGAATCTATCCACGGGGAGCTGTTTTTT.

The chain couples TRBV4-3 to TRBJ1-1, with D maybe TRBD1 (5 bases). Germline values: CDR1 LGHNA, CDR2 YSLEER. The CDR3 sequence is 16 residues long. Trimming removed 0 bases at V and 1 base at J, with 12 bases between. CDR3 amino acids: CASSQDLGTQNTEAFF. CDR3 coding DNA: TGCGCCAGCAGCCAAGATCTCGGGACTCAGAACACTGAAGCTTTCTTT.

The chain recombines TRBV7-2 with TRBJ1-5; a weak D match, TRBD1 (5 bases). The length of the CDR3 is 18 residues. The V end lost 1 base, the J end lost 2 bases, and 18 bases lay between the germline ends. Germline V gene data show CDR1 as SGHTA and CDR2 as FQGNSA. CDR3 sequence (DNA): TGTGCCAGCAGCTTAGGCCCGCGGACATTAAGGGGCAATCAGCCCCAGCATTTT. Translating gives CASSLGPRTLRGNQPQHF.

This chain connects TRBV19 to TRBJ2-5; 9 bases are a match to TRBD1. The CDR3 runs 12 residues. Germline V gene data show CDR1 as LNHDA and CDR2 as SQIVND (reference sequence). V shed 10 bases, J shed 5 bases, and the junction held 5 bases outside the gene matches. For the CDR3, the DNA is TGTGCCACCAAGACAGGGGGGGAGACCCAGTACTTC. Translating it yields CATKTGGETQYF.

This chain joins TRBV7-2 and TRBJ2-7, with 9 bases fitting TRBD1. The CDR3 extends over 14 amino acids. Germline V gene data show CDR1 as SGHTA and CDR2 as FQGNSA. With V trimmed by 5 bases and J by 3 bases, 5 bases remained unmatched. The CDR3 nucleotides are TGTGCCAGCAGCCCGGGACAGGGTGTCTACGAGCAGTACTTC. Translated, it gives CASSPGQGVYEQYF.